Sequencing of this TCR beta chain was carried out in a study of PD-1 blockade in classical Hodgkin lymphoma. Points on this clone: What it binds is unknown.

Study-level findings and limits: Newly diagnosed patients were said to have less baseline TCR diversity than healthy donors did.

The protocol was immunoSEQ multiplex PCR, while the TCRdb copy is restricted to in-frame clones and leaves out a portion. The sample holds approximately 90,000 clones, approximately 91% seen once. All the patients suffered relapse after autologous stem cell transplantation, and brentuximab vedotin exposure differed. Germline V gene sequence: CDR1 SNHLY, CDR2 FYNNEI. CDR3 length: 20 amino acids. With 7 bases clipped from V and 1 base from J, the junction kept 15 bases outside the gene matches. The V call is TRBV2, the J call TRBJ2-3; 15 nucleotides agree with TRBD2. The clonotype was recovered from a human donor with classical Hodgkin lymphoma. The specimen was peripheral blood mononuclear cells (PBMCs), collected before the second cycle of nivolumab. Written as DNA, the CDR3 is TGTGCCAGCAACCTTCTGGGACTAGCGGGGGGAGCAAGGGGCACAGATACGCAGTATTTT. This translates into CASNLLGLAGGARGTDTQYF.